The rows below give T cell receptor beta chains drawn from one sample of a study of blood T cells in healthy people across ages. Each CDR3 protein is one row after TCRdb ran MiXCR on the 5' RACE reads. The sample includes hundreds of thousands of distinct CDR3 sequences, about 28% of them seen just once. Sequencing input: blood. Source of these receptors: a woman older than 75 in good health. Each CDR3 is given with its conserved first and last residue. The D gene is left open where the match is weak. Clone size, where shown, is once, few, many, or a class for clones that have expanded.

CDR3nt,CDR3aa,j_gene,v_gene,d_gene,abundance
TGTGCCGGCAGCCGGGGACAGTCCTATGGCTACACCTTC,CAGSRGQSYGYTF,TRBJ1-2,TRBV25-1,TRBD1,-
TGTGCCAGCAGCGATAGGACAGGGCGGGAAAAACGGTTTTTT,CASSDRTGREKRFF,TRBJ1-4,TRBV12-3/TRBV12-4,TRBD1,-
TGCAGTGCTAGAGATCGGGCCCTGCGGGGGGGCCTAACAGATACGCAGTATTTT,CSARDRALRGGLTDTQYF,TRBJ2-3,TRBV20-1,TRBD2,many
TGCGCCAGCAGCTTGGGGGGAGGCCAAAACATTCAGTACTTC,CASSLGGGQNIQYF,TRBJ2-4,TRBV5-1,-,many
TGTGCCAGCAGTCTCAGGGGGCGTAAGGACAATGAGCAGTTCTTC,CASSLRGRKDNEQFF,TRBJ2-1,TRBV28,TRBD1,once
TGCGCCAGCAGCTTGGGACAGGGAATCGTGGATGAGCAGTACTTC,CASSLGQGIVDEQYF,TRBJ2-5,TRBV5-1,TRBD1,-
TGTGCCAGCAGCCTCCTGCCTGGAGGCACTGAAGCTTTCTTT,CASSLLPGGTEAFF,TRBJ1-1,TRBV7-6,-,many
TGTGCCAGCTCCCCCGGGACTTATTACTACAATGAGCAGTTCTTC,CASSPGTYYYNEQFF,TRBJ2-1,TRBV9,-,many
TGCGCCAGCAGCTTGGCCGATGAAAAACTGTTTTTT,CASSLADEKLFF,TRBJ1-4,TRBV5-1,-,many
TGTGCCAGTAGTAACCAGGGGGCAGATACGCAGTATTTT,CASSNQGADTQYF,TRBJ2-3,TRBV19,TRBD1,-
TGCGCCGGCAGCCAAGACGTAGACAGGTACGGCTATGGCTACACCTTC,CAGSQDVDRYGYGYTF,TRBJ1-2,TRBV4-3,-,-
TGTGCCAGCTCCCGAAAACACGGATTGGAGTACGAGCAGTACTTC,CASSRKHGLEYEQYF,TRBJ2-7,TRBV18,-,-
TGTGCCACCAGCAGAGATAGGGCAGGGCGGTTCAACTATGGCTACACCTTC,CATSRDRAGRFNYGYTF,TRBJ1-2,TRBV15,-,few
TGTGCCAGCTTAATAGCGGGGCCTTACAATGAGCAGTTCTTC,CASLIAGPYNEQFF,TRBJ2-1,TRBV28,TRBD2,many
TGTGCCTGGAGTGTACGACTGGGAAATGAAAAACTGTTTTTT,CAWSVRLGNEKLFF,TRBJ1-4,TRBV30,-,few
TGTGCCAGCAGTCTACCAGCAGTACATGGTGAAGCTTTCTTT,CASSLPAVHGEAFF,TRBJ1-1,TRBV7-2,-,few
TGCGCCAGCAGCCACCCCGAGTTCCGGGACAAAGCTTTCTTT,CASSHPEFRDKAFF,TRBJ1-1,TRBV4-3,-,-
TGTGCCAGCAGCTTAGGCGGGTCAGGGGTTTCGTTGGGCTACACCTTC,CASSLGGSGVSLGYTF,TRBJ1-2,TRBV7-6,-,-
TGTGCCAGCAGCCAAGCGCTAGCGGACTACAATGAGCAGTTCTTC,CASSQALADYNEQFF,TRBJ2-1,TRBV4-2,TRBD2,-
TGTGCCAGCAGCTTACGGGCTAGAAATGGCTACACCTTC,CASSLRARNGYTF,TRBJ1-2,TRBV7-2,-,-
TGTGCCAGCAGTTTCAGTCTAGCGGGGGGCGGTGAGCAGTTCTTC,CASSFSLAGGGEQFF,TRBJ2-1,TRBV28,TRBD2,-
TGTGCCAGCAGGCGGCGGGGGGGCCCCTACAATGAGCAGTTCTTC,CASRRRGGPYNEQFF,TRBJ2-1,TRBV5-6,TRBD2,many
TGTGCCAGCTCACCATCCTCGGGATGGAGCAATCAGCCCCAGCATTTT,CASSPSSGWSNQPQHF,TRBJ1-5,TRBV18,-,few
TGCGCCAGCAGCCCAGGACAGGGACGAGAAGCTTTCTTT,CASSPGQGREAFF,TRBJ1-1,TRBV5-1,TRBD1,-
TGCGCCAGCAGCCAGGCTCGGACAGGAGGTTTCTATGGCTACACCTTC,CASSQARTGGFYGYTF,TRBJ1-2,TRBV4-3,TRBD1,few
TGCAGTGCTAGTAAGGGGGCCTGGGGGGAGACCCAGTACTTC,CSASKGAWGETQYF,TRBJ2-5,TRBV20-1,TRBD1,-
TGCAGTGCTAGTGCTCAGGGGCGCACAGATACGCAGTATTTT,CSASAQGRTDTQYF,TRBJ2-3,TRBV20-1,-,many
TGTGCCAGCAGCGTAGAACAGGGGAGGACCGGGGAGCTGTTTTTT,CASSVEQGRTGELFF,TRBJ2-2,TRBV9,-,few
TGTGCCAGCAGCAAAGTCGGCGGGCAGAGTTATGAAAAACTGTTTTTT,CASSKVGGQSYEKLFF,TRBJ1-4,TRBV21-1,-,-
TGTGCCAGAAGCCCCGGGACAGATTATAGCAATCAGCCCCAGCATTTT,CARSPGTDYSNQPQHF,TRBJ1-5,TRBV5-3,TRBD1,-
TGTGCTAGCGGCTTTAGTAGCGGCCAAGACACCCAGTACTTC,CASGFSSGQDTQYF,TRBJ2-5,TRBV7-7,-,-
TGTGCCAGCAGTGACTACGGACAGGGTAAAGCTGAAGCTTTCTTT,CASSDYGQGKAEAFF,TRBJ1-1,TRBV25-1,TRBD1,-
TGTGCCAGCAGCTTATCCCTTACAGGGGAGGATGGCTACACCTTC,CASSLSLTGEDGYTF,TRBJ1-2,TRBV7-8,TRBD1,-
TGCAGCGTCGGGGACAGAGGGGATGAGCAGTACTTC,CSVGDRGDEQYF,TRBJ2-5,TRBV29-1,TRBD1,few
TGCGCCAGCAGCGAAAGAACAGGAAACACCATATATTTT,CASSERTGNTIYF,TRBJ1-3,TRBV4-3,-,few
TGCAGCGTTCAAGATGAGAACACTGAAGCTTTCTTT,CSVQDENTEAFF,TRBJ1-1,TRBV29-1,-,few
TGTGCCAGCAGCGGGGACTACTCCTACGAGCAGTACTTC,CASSGDYSYEQYF,TRBJ2-7,TRBV9,TRBD2,many
TGTGCCAGCAGCCCCTTCCAGCTTAGGGATACGCAGTATTTT,CASSPFQLRDTQYF,TRBJ2-3,TRBV7-2,-,few
TGTGCCAGCAGCCCGGGCAGCACTAATGAAAAACTGTTTTTT,CASSPGSTNEKLFF,TRBJ1-4,TRBV27,-,many
TGTGCCAGCAGCCAAGCTTGGACAGAGAGGGGCGAGCAGTACTTC,CASSQAWTERGEQYF,TRBJ2-7,TRBV14,-,few
TGTGCCAGCAGCCAATTCAGTAGCGGGGGCTCCACAGATACGCAGTATTTT,CASSQFSSGGSTDTQYF,TRBJ2-3,TRBV3-1,TRBD2,many
TGCAGTGCTCGAGATAGCGGGAGAGGAGATTACGAGCAGTACTTC,CSARDSGRGDYEQYF,TRBJ2-7,TRBV20-1,TRBD2,-
TGCAGTGCTACCCCGTACGGCGGGGGGGACACCTACGAGCAGTACTTC,CSATPYGGGDTYEQYF,TRBJ2-7,TRBV20-1,TRBD2,many
TGCGCCAGCAGCCAAGATCTAAGATTGAACACTGAAGCTTTCTTT,CASSQDLRLNTEAFF,TRBJ1-1,TRBV4-1,-,-
TGCGCCAGCAGCTTTCGCGGACAGACCTCCTACGAGCAGTACTTC,CASSFRGQTSYEQYF,TRBJ2-7,TRBV5-1,-,many
TGCGCCAGCAGCCAAGAACTTGGAGCGGGGGGGCCGTGGAATGAGCAGTTCTTC,CASSQELGAGGPWNEQFF,TRBJ2-1,TRBV4-3,TRBD2,many
TGTGCCAGCAGCGGAGGAAGTAACGGGGATACGCAGTATTTT,CASSGGSNGDTQYF,TRBJ2-3,TRBV9,-,many
TGTGCCAGCAGCCGGGGGGATCTAGACACCGGGGAGCTGTTTTTT,CASSRGDLDTGELFF,TRBJ2-2,TRBV3-1,-,few
TGTGCCAGCCGGTGGGGGGGTAGGAATGAGCAGTACTTC,CASRWGGRNEQYF,TRBJ2-7,TRBV28,TRBD2,-
TGTGCCAGCAGCCCACTTCTGAGCGGGGGAAACACAGATACGCAGTATTTT,CASSPLLSGGNTDTQYF,TRBJ2-3,TRBV7-6,TRBD2,-